This entry concerns a single T cell receptor beta chain. Participants living with HIV all received treatment in the United States. Held in samples before DNA extraction were roughly 0.85-11 million cryopreserved PBMC. These data come from a study of long-term antiretroviral therapy in people with HIV. Run at survey level, the immunoSEQ assay was version v3.0. Generated by immunoSEQ multiplex PCR, the TCRdb table keeps only in-frame clones and is missing some. The sample includes 23,000 or so clones, around 86% of them seen just once. Germline CDR1 and CDR2: SGHTA and FQGTGA. This CDR3 is built from 13 residues. The V and J ends lost 3 bases and 14 bases, in that order; junction bases with no gene match: 8.

The TCR comes from a man in his late teens or twenties with HIV. This specimen was unsorted PBMCs, taken 0.2 years before starting antiretroviral therapy. V usage is TRBV7-3 and J usage is TRBJ2-1, with 9 bases identical to TRBD1. Here the CDR3 reads CASSFSLGTGKFF. In DNA form, the CDR3 reads TGTGCCAGCAGCTTTAGTTTGGGGACAGGGAAGTTCTTC.